This is a list of T cell receptor beta chains from one sample in a study of post-analysis software for immune sequencing data. MiXCR, applied by TCRdb to the PCR reads, yields one record per CDR3 protein. The profile covers about 540,000 distinct CDR3 sequences, with approximately 31% appearing a single time and approximately 5.4% taken by the ten largest. Sequencing was done on a sample of blood. The origin of the receptors is a girl under 18 with multiple sclerosis. Each CDR3 is given with its conserved first and last residue. A D gene is named only where the DNA matches it firmly. The size field is filled for only some rows; it gives once, few, many or a size class.

TRBJ2-3 | TRBD2 | once | TRBV10-3 | CAHKGGVSRTDTQYF | TGTGCCCACAAGGGAGGGGTTAGTCGCACAGATACGCAGTATTTT
TRBJ2-7 | TRBD2 | NA | TRBV20-1 | CSAREAGGYNEQYF | TGCAGTGCTAGAGAAGCGGGGGGGTACAATGAGCAGTACTTC
TRBJ1-5 | NA | NA | TRBV6-6 | CASSSGPSQPQHF | TGTGCCAGCAGTTCCGGACCAAGCCAGCCCCAGCATTTT
TRBJ2-2 | NA | NA | TRBV5-1 | CASSLGKGSTGELFF | TGCGCCAGCAGCTTGGGTAAAGGAAGCACCGGGGAGCTGTTTTTT
TRBJ1-2 | NA | few | TRBV12-3/TRBV12-4 | CASSLTGPPGTF | TGTGCCAGCAGTTTGACAGGCCCACCGGGCACCTTC
TRBJ2-3 | TRBD2 | NA | TRBV29-1 | CSARTSGTDTQYF | TGCAGCGCTCGGACTAGCGGCACAGATACGCAGTATTTT
TRBJ2-1 | TRBD1 | many | TRBV7-3 | CASSPSEQGKYNEQFF | TGTGCCAGCAGCCCCTCCGAACAGGGGAAGTACAATGAGCAGTTCTTC
TRBJ1-1 | NA | NA | TRBV20-1 | CSAKEDWASGAFF | TGCAGTGCCAAGGAGGATTGGGCCTCTGGAGCTTTCTTT
TRBJ2-3 | NA | many | TRBV12-3/TRBV12-4 | CASSLSGRRGTQYF | TGTGCCAGCAGTCTCTCGGGACGACGCGGGACGCAGTATTTT
TRBJ2-5 | TRBD1 | few | TRBV5-4 | CASSKTGTVKQETQYF | TGTGCCAGCAGCAAGACCGGGACAGTAAAACAAGAGACCCAGTACTTC
TRBJ1-5 | NA | few | TRBV5-1 | CASSPGIFGNQPQHF | TGCGCCAGCAGCCCGGGTATCTTCGGCAATCAGCCCCAGCATTTT
TRBJ2-2 | NA | NA | TRBV7-6 | CASSLTAYGTGELFF | TGTGCCAGCAGCTTAACAGCTTACGGCACCGGGGAGCTGTTTTTT
TRBJ2-7 | NA | NA | TRBV13 | CASSSGRAFEQYF | TGTGCCAGCAGTAGCGGACGGGCCTTCGAGCAGTACTTC
TRBJ2-6 | NA | NA | TRBV28 | CASSFDSGGANVLTF | TGTGCCAGCAGTTTCGACAGCGGTGGGGCCAACGTCCTGACTTTC
TRBJ2-5 | NA | few | TRBV10-3 | CAISEELAGGETQYF | TGTGCCATCAGTGAGGAGTTAGCAGGCGGGGAGACCCAGTACTTC
TRBJ1-1 | NA | NA | TRBV5-1 | CASSKGTANTEAFF | TGCGCCAGCAGCAAGGGGACGGCGAACACTGAAGCTTTCTTT
TRBJ2-2 | NA | NA | TRBV5-1 | CASSLVPIGELFF | TGCGCCAGCAGCTTGGTCCCGATTGGGGAGCTGTTTTTT
TRBJ1-5 | TRBD1 | NA | TRBV20-1 | CSASGQGINQPQHF | TGCAGTGCTAGCGGACAGGGGATCAATCAGCCCCAGCATTTT
TRBJ1-1 | NA | few | TRBV29-1 | CSVDRGSGSEAFF | TGCAGCGTTGATCGGGGTAGCGGTTCTGAAGCTTTCTTT
TRBJ2-1 | NA | NA | TRBV4-1 | CASSHLPGNYNEQFF | TGCGCCAGCAGCCACCTCCCGGGTAACTACAATGAGCAGTTCTTC
TRBJ1-2 | NA | once | TRBV18 | CASSPRDRINYGYTF | TGTGCCAGCTCACCACGAGACAGAATCAACTATGGCTACACCTTC
TRBJ1-5 | NA | NA | TRBV7-9 | CASSFGVLQPQHF | TGTGCCAGCAGCTTTGGGGTGCTACAGCCCCAGCATTTT
TRBJ2-3 | NA | NA | TRBV6-2/TRBV6-3 | CASKDWGGADTQYF | TGTGCCAGCAAGGACTGGGGGGGCGCGGATACGCAGTATTTT
TRBJ2-6 | TRBD1 | NA | TRBV5-6 | CASRIRDRGTSGANVLTF | TGTGCCAGCAGAATTAGGGACAGGGGAACCTCTGGGGCCAACGTCCTGACTTTC
TRBJ2-2 | NA | NA | TRBV12-3/TRBV12-4 | CASSWVGLGNTGELFF | TGTGCCAGCAGTTGGGTGGGGTTAGGGAACACCGGGGAGCTGTTTTTT
TRBJ1-1 | TRBD1 | NA | TRBV6-5 | CASSRQGAKTEAFF | TGTGCCAGCAGTCGACAGGGGGCGAAGACTGAAGCTTTCTTT
TRBJ2-5 | TRBD2 | NA | TRBV27 | CASSSGWTSGGVETQYF | TGTGCCAGCAGTTCCGGCTGGACTAGCGGGGGGGTAGAGACCCAGTACTTC
TRBJ2-3 | NA | NA | TRBV5-1 | CASSPVRVDTQYF | TGCGCCAGCAGCCCCGTTAGGGTAGATACGCAGTATTTT
TRBJ1-2 | NA | few | TRBV2 | CASIREGEDTSYGYTF | TGTGCCAGCATCCGAGAGGGGGAAGATACATCTTATGGCTACACCTTC
TRBJ2-1 | NA | few | TRBV11-1 | CASSLGGPSNEQFF | TGTGCCAGCAGCTTGGGGGGGCCATCGAATGAGCAGTTCTTC
TRBJ2-3 | TRBD2 | few | TRBV2 | CASSVTSGGPTDTQYF | TGTGCCAGCAGTGTGACTAGCGGGGGGCCAACAGATACGCAGTATTTT
TRBJ1-2 | TRBD1 | NA | TRBV4-1 | CASSRAIIRQGGYGYTF | TGCGCCAGCAGCCGAGCGATTATTCGACAGGGAGGCTATGGCTACACCTTC
TRBJ2-5 | NA | many | TRBV4-2 | CASSQVGNRRGGETQYF | TGTGCCAGCAGCCAAGTGGGGAACCGGCGAGGGGGGGAGACCCAGTACTTC
TRBJ2-3 | NA | NA | TRBV13 | CASSLETSDGATDTQYF | TGTGCCAGCAGCTTAGAAACCTCGGACGGAGCCACAGATACGCAGTATTTT
TRBJ2-6 | NA | NA | TRBV10-3 | CAISESVGLAGANVLTF | TGTGCCATCAGTGAGTCGGTGGGGCTTGCTGGGGCCAACGTCCTGACTTTC
TRBJ2-5 | NA | NA | TRBV3-1 | CASSYSSRGTSQETQYF | TGTGCCAGCAGCTACTCCTCGCGGGGAACCAGCCAAGAGACCCAGTACTTC
TRBJ2-1 | TRBD2 | NA | TRBV10-1 | CASSEGTSGLRQFF | TGCGCCAGCAGTGAAGGGACTAGCGGGCTCCGGCAGTTCTTC
TRBJ2-1 | TRBD2 | few | TRBV20-1 | CSARDQGLAWNEQFF | TGCAGTGCTAGAGATCAGGGACTAGCATGGAATGAGCAGTTCTTC
TRBJ2-5 | NA | few | TRBV6-1 | CASSERTLGGKETQYF | TGTGCCAGCAGTGAACGGACCCTCGGGGGTAAAGAGACCCAGTACTTC
TRBJ2-4 | TRBD1 | few | TRBV7-2 | CASSTGVKNIQYF | TGTGCCAGCAGCACAGGGGTCAAAAACATTCAGTACTTC
TRBJ1-5 | NA | few | TRBV2 | CASSTQGGNQPQHF | TGTGCCAGCAGTACACAGGGTGGCAATCAGCCCCAGCATTTT
TRBJ2-6 | NA | few | TRBV27 | CASCHHSGANVLTF | TGTGCCAGCTGTCACCACTCTGGGGCCAACGTCCTGACTTTC
TRBJ1-4 | TRBD1 | few | TRBV20-1 | CSARPTGYFEKLFF | TGCAGTGCTAGACCGACAGGGTATTTCGAAAAACTGTTTTTT
TRBJ2-7 | NA | NA | TRBV6-5 | CASGFPLGRGEQYF | TGTGCCAGCGGATTCCCTTTGGGGCGGGGCGAGCAGTACTTC
TRBJ1-1 | NA | many | TRBV28 | CASSLDLSSQGETEAFF | TGTGCCAGCAGTTTAGATTTATCATCCCAGGGAGAGACTGAAGCTTTCTTT
TRBJ2-2 | NA | few | TRBV15 | CATSRDRTGELFF | TGTGCCACCAGCAGAGATCGCACCGGGGAGCTGTTTTTT